This T cell receptor beta chain was obtained from a study of T cell changes during pregnancy in multiple sclerosis. Produced via immunoSEQ multiplex PCR; TCRdb's table is partial and in-frame only. The top ten clones hold approximately 5% of a sample with 20,000 or so clones, about 90% of them seen once. The input for sequencing was CD8+ T cells from peripheral blood mononuclear cells, taken in the second trimester of pregnancy. The source of this sequence is a female donor in good health, enrolled as a control in a pregnancy study.

DNA for the CDR3: TGTGCCAGCAGTGAAGGGCTAGCGGAATACAATGAGCAGTTCTTC. Encoded protein: CASSEGLAEYNEQFF. The V call is TRBV2, the J call TRBJ2-1; 7 positions agree with TRBD2. V shed 1 base, J shed 4 bases, and the junction held 4 bases outside the gene matches. Germline assignment: CDR1 SNHLY and CDR2 FYNNEI. The CDR3 is made up of 15 amino acids. The variable domain in full, completed from reference TRBV2 and TRBJ2-1, reads EPEVTQTPSHQVTQMGQEVILRCVPISNHLYFYWYRQILGQKVEFLVSFYNNEISEKSEIFDDQFSVERPDGSNFTLKIRSTKLEDSAMYFCASSEGLAEYNEQFFGPGTRLTVL.